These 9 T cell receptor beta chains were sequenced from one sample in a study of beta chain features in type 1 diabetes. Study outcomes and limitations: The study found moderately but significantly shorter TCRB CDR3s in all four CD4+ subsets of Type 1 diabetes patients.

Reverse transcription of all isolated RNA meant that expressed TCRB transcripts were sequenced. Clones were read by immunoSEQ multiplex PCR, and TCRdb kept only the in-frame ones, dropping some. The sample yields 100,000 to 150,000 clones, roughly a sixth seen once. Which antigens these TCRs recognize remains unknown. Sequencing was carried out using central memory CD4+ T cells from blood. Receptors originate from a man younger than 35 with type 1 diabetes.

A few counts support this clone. The CDR3 loop reads CASSRPYNEQFF. The CDR3 DNA reads TGTGCCAGCAGCCGCCCCTACAATGAGCAGTTCTTC. V usage is TRBV5-6 and J usage is TRBJ2-1; no clear D. V lost 4 bases, J lost 2 bases, and 4 bases lay in between. Germline V gene lookup returns CDR1 SGHDT and CDR2 YYEEEE. The CDR3 is 12 residues long.

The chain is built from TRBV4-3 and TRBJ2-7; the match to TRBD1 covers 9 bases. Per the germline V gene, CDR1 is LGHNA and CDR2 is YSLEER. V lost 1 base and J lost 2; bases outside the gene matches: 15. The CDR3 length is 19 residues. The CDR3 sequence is CASSQARLNRGLIPYEQYF. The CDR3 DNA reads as TGCGCCAGCAGCCAAGCCAGACTTAACAGGGGGCTGATCCCCTACGAGCAGTACTTC.

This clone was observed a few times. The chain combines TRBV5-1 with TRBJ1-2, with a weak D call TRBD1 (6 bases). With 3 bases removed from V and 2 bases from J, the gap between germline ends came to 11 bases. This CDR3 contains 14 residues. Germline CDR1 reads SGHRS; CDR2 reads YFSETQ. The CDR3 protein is CASSSGVFNYGYTF. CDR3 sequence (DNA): TGCGCCAGCAGCTCAGGGGTTTTCAACTATGGCTACACCTTC.

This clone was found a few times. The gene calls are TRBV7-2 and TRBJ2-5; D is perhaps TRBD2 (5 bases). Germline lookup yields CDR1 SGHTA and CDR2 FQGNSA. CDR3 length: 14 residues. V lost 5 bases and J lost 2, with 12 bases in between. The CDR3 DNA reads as TGTGCCAGCAGCCGTTCGGGGAAGCAAGAGACCCAGTACTTC. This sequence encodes CASSRSGKQETQYF. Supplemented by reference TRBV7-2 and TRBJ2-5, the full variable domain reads GAGVSQSPSNKVTEKGKDVELRCDPISGHTALYWYRQSLGQGLEFLIYFQGNSAPDKSGLPSDRFSAERTGGSVSTLTIQRTQQEDSAVYLCASSRSGKQETQYFGPGTRLLVL.

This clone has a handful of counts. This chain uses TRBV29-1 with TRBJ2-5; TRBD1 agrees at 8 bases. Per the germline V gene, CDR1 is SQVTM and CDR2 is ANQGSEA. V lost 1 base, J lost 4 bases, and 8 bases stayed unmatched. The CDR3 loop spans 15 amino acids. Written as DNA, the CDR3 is TGCAGCGTTGAAGTAGCCAGGGGGCTATTAGAGACCCAGTACTTC. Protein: CSVEVARGLLETQYF.

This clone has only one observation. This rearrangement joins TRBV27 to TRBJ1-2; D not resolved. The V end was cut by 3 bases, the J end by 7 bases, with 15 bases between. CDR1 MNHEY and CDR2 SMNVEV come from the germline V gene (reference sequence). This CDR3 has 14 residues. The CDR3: CASSLRRQLGGYTF. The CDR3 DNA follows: TGTGCCAGCAGTTTGAGAAGGCAGTTGGGTGGCTACACCTTC.

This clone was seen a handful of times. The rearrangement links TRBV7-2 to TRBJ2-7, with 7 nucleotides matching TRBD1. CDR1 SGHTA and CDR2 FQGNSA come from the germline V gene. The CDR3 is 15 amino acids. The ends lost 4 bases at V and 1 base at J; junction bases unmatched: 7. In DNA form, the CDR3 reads TGTGCCAGCAGCTACGACGGGACAGTTTCCTACGAGCAGTACTTC. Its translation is CASSYDGTVSYEQYF.

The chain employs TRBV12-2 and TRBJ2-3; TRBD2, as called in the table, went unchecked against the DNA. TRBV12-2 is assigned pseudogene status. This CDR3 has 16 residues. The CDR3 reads CASRQGLAGGTDTQYF. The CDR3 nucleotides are TGTGCAAGTCGCCAAGGACTAGCGGGGGGCACAGATACGCAGTATTTT.

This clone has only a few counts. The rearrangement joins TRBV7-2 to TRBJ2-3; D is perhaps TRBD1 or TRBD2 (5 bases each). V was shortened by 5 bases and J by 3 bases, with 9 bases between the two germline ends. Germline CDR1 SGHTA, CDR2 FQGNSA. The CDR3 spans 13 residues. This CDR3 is CASSRGATDTQYF. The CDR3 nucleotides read TGTGCCAGCAGCAGAGGGGCGACAGATACGCAGTATTTT.